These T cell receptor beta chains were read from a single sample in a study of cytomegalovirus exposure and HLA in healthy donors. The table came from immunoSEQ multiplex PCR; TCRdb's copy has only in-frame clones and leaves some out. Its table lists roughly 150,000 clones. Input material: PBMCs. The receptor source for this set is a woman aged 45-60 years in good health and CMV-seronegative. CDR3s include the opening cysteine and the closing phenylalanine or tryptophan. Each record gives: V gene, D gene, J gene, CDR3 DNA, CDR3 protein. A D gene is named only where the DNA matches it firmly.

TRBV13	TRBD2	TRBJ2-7	TGTGCCAGCAGCCCTAGCGGGAGGGGCTCCTACGAGCAGTACTTC	CASSPSGRGSYEQYF
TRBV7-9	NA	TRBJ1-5	TGTGCCAGCAGCTTAGGGGGGGGATCCCCAAACCAGCCCCAGCATTTT	CASSLGGGSPNQPQHF
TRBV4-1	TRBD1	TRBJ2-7	TGCGCCAGCAGCCCCCAAGGGGGACAGGTAAATCGCTTCGAGCAGTACTTC	CASSPQGGQVNRFEQYF
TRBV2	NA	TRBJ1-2	TGTGCCAGCAGTGAAATGCAGGGAGGTCTAGGTCACTATGGCTACACCTTC	CASSEMQGGLGHYGYTF
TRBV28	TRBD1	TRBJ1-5	TGTGCCAGCAGTAAGATATCTTTACAGGGGAATCAGCCCCAGCATTTT	CASSKISLQGNQPQHF
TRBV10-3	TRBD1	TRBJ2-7	TGTGCCATCAGTGAGAACAGGGGGTTCTACGAGCAGTACTTC	CAISENRGFYEQYF
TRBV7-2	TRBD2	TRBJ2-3	TGTGCCAGCAGCTTCCGAGGACTAGGGGCAGATACGCAGTATTTT	CASSFRGLGADTQYF
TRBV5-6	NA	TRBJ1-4	TGTGCCAGCACCGGGGGGGAGACAACTAATGAAAAACTGTTTTTT	CASTGGETTNEKLFF
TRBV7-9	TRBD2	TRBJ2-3	TGTGCCAGCAGCTTAGCGTCGCTAGCGGGAGGCACAGATACGCAGTATTTT	CASSLASLAGGTDTQYF
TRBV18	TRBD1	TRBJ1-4	TGTGCCAGCTCACCAGCCGACAGGGTTGGTGAACTGTTTTTT	CASSPADRVGELFF
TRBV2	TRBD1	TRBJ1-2	TGTGCCAGCATTCCCGGGACAGGGGATGGCTACACCTTC	CASIPGTGDGYTF
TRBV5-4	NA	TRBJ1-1	TGTGCCAGCAGCTCCCCCTCGGAGTTGAACACTGAAGCTTTCTTT	CASSSPSELNTEAFF
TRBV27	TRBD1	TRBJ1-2	TGTGCCAGCAGCCAGGACAGGGATTATGGCTACACCTTC	CASSQDRDYGYTF
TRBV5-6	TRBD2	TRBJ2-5	TGTGCCAGCAGCGCATTCGTAGCGGGAGGGCCGGGAGAGACCCAGTACTTC	CASSAFVAGGPGETQYF
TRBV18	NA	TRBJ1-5	TGTGCCAGCTCACCACACTACGATCAGCCCCAGCATTTT	CASSPHYDQPQHF
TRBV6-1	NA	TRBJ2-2	TGTGCCAGCAGTGACCCAGGGACCGGGGAGCTGTTTTTT	CASSDPGTGELFF
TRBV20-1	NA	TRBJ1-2	TGCAGTGCTTTACAGGGATATGGCTACACCTTC	CSALQGYGYTF
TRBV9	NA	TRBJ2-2	TGTGCCAGCAGCGTGGGCACCACGAACACCGGGGAGCTGTTTTTT	CASSVGTTNTGELFF
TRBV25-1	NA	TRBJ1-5	TGTGCCAGCGCCCACGCGGGCAATCAGCCCCAGCATTTT	CASAHAGNQPQHF
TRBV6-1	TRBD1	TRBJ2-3	TGTGCCAGCAGTGGACTACCGGGACAGGGGGGAGATACGCAGTATTTT	CASSGLPGQGGDTQYF
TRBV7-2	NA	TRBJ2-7	TGTGCCAGCAGCTTAGCTGGGCAGTCCCTCTTGGAGCAGTACTTC	CASSLAGQSLLEQYF
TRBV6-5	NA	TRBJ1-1	TGTGCCAGCAGTTCTCCGACAGATGAAGCTTTCTTT	CASSSPTDEAFF
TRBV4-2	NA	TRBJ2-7	TGTGCCAGCAGCCAAGAGTCTAGCGATACCTACGAGCAGTACTTC	CASSQESSDTYEQYF
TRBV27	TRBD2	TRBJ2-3	TGTGCCAGCAGTACCGGGACTAGCGGGACCACAGATACGCAGTATTTT	CASSTGTSGTTDTQYF
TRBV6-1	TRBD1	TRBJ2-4	TGTGCCAGCAGTGAAAACCGGGACAGTCAAAACATTCAGTACTTC	CASSENRDSQNIQYF
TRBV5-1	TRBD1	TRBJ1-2	TGCGCCAGCAAAATCGGACAGGGGGCTTATGGCTACACCTTC	CASKIGQGAYGYTF
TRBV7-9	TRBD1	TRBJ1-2	TGTGCCAGCAGCTTAGACAGGGGACTCTATGGCTACACCTTC	CASSLDRGLYGYTF
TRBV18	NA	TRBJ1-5	TGTGCCAGCTCACCGAACAGAGGGGGTCAGCCCCAGCATTTT	CASSPNRGGQPQHF
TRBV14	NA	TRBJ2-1	TGTGCCAGCAGCCAGGGAGGCCCCTACAATGAGCAGTTCTTC	CASSQGGPYNEQFF
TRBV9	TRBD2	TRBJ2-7	TGTGCCAGTGGGACTAGCGGGAACACCTACGAGCAGTACTTC	CASGTSGNTYEQYF
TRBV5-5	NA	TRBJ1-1	TGTGCCAGCAGCTTGGTGGCGGGGATGAACACTGAAGCTTTCTTT	CASSLVAGMNTEAFF
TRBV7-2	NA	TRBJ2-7	TGTGCCAGCAGCCAGGGAGGCACACGCTACGAGCAGTACTTC	CASSQGGTRYEQYF
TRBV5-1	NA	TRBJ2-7	TGCGCCAGCAGCTTGGCCGCGGGTTACGAGCAGTACTTC	CASSLAAGYEQYF
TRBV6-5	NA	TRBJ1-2	TGTGCCAGCAGGTCTACACAGGGTAACTATGGCTACACCTTC	CASRSTQGNYGYTF
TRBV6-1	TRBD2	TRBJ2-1	TGTGCCAGCAGTGCTAGCGGGAGGGATCATGAGCAGTTCTTC	CASSASGRDHEQFF
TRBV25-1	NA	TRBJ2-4	TGTGCCAGCAGTGACTCCAGAGGCTCTTTCGCCAAAAACATTCAGTACTTC	CASSDSRGSFAKNIQYF
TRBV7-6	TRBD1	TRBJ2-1	TGTGCCAGCAGCACCCGACAGGGTTCCTTCTCCTACAATGAGCAGTTCTTC	CASSTRQGSFSYNEQFF
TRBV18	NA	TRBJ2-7	TGTGCCAGCTCACCACCGACAAACTCCTACGAGCAGTACTTC	CASSPPTNSYEQYF
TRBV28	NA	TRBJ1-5	TGTGCCAGCAGTCCTGCCGGGGAGCCCCAGCATTTT	CASSPAGEPQHF
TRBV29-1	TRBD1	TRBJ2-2	TGCAGCGGGGACAGGGGGAACACCGGGGAGCTGTTTTTT	CSGDRGNTGELFF
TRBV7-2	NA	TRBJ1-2	TGTGCCAGCAGCTTACAGGGGACGGATGGCTACACCTTC	CASSLQGTDGYTF
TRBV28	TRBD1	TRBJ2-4	TGTGCCAGCAGTCCGGGACAGGGTCTAAACATTCAGTACTTC	CASSPGQGLNIQYF
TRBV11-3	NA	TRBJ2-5	TGTGCCAGCAGCTTAACGGGGTCGGGGCAAGAGACCCAGTACTTC	CASSLTGSGQETQYF
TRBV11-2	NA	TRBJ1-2	TGTGCCAGCAGCTTTCAGGGGTCCGCAGGGGTGGGCTACACCTTC	CASSFQGSAGVGYTF
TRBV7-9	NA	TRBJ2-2	TGTGCCAGCAGCTTAGTTGGGGGCGCCTCGAACACCGGGGAGCTGTTTTTT	CASSLVGGASNTGELFF
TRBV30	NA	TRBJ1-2	TGTGCCTGGAGTTCCACAGGACCTTATGGCTACACCTTC	CAWSSTGPYGYTF
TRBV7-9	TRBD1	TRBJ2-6	TGTGCCAGCAGCCCAGGGGGCTCTGGGGCCAACGTCCTGACTTTC	CASSPGGSGANVLTF
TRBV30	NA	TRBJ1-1	TGTGCCTGGGGACGGAAGGGGACTGAAGCTTTCTTT	CAWGRKGTEAFF
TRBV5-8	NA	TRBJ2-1	TGTGCCAGTCAAGGTGCGGGGGCTGCCAATGAGCAGTTCTTC	CASQGAGAANEQFF
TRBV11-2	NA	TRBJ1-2	TGTGCCAGCAGCTTAGGTCCGGGTTACGGCTACACCTTC	CASSLGPGYGYTF
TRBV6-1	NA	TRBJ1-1	TGTGCCAGCAGTGAGGCTCTGTATTCCCCTGAAGCTTTCTTT	CASSEALYSPEAFF
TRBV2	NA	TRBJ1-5	TGTGCCAGCGGAGAGTCGGACACCTATAGCAATCAGCCCCAGCATTTT	CASGESDTYSNQPQHF
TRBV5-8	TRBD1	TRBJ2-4	TGTGCCAGCAGCTTGGTGGGACAGGGAGTCGGCATTCAGTACTTC	CASSLVGQGVGIQYF